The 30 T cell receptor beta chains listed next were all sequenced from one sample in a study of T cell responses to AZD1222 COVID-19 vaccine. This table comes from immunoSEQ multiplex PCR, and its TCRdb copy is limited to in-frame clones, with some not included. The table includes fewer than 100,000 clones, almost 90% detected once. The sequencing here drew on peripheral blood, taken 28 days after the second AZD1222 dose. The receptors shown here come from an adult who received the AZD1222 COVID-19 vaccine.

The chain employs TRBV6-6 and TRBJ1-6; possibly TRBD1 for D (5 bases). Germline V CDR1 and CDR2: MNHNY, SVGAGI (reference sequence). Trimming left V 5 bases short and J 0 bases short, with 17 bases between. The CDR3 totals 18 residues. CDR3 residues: CASSRSPDTSSYNSPLHF. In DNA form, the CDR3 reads TGTGCCAGCAGTAGATCCCCGGACACCAGCTCCTATAATTCACCCCTCCACTTT.

This chain's CDR3 is CASSRDFLAGEKLFF. The CDR3 region has the DNA TGTGCCAGCAGTAGGGACTTCCTAGCGGGTGAAAAACTGTTTTTT. The chain employs TRBV6-2 or TRBV6-3 and TRBJ1-4; D possibly corresponds to TRBD1 (5 bases). The germline V gene has CDR1 MNHEY and CDR2 SVGEGT. The CDR3 is made up of 15 amino acids. Trimming removed 5 bases at V and 7 bases at J, with 17 bases between.

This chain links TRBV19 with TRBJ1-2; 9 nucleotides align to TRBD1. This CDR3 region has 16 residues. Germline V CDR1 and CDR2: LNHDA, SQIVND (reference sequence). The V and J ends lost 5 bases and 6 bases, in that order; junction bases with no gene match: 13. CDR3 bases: TGTGCCAGTAGTCCTCCCCCGGGACAGGGTCGGCATGGCTACACCTTC. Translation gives CASSPPPGQGRHGYTF.

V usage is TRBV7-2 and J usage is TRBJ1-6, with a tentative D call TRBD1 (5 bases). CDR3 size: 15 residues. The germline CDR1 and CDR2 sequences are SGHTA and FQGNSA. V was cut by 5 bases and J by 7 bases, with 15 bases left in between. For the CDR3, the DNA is TGTGCCAGCAGCCCCGCCGAGACAGTAAATTCACCCCTCCACTTT. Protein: CASSPAETVNSPLHF.

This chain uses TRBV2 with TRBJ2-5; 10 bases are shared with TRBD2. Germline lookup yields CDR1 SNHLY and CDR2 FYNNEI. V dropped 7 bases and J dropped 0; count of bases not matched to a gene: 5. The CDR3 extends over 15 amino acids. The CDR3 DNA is TGTGCCAGCACACCGACTAGCGGGCACCAAGAGACCCAGTACTTC. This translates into CASTPTSGHQETQYF.

The CDR3 region has the DNA TGTGCCAGCTCAAACTATTTTTTGAACACTGAAGCTTTCTTT. This encodes CASSNYFLNTEAFF. The chain uses TRBV18 and TRBJ1-1; D gene uncertain. V was cut by 5 bases and J by 0 bases, with 10 bases left in between. The germline V gene encodes CDR1 KGHSH and CDR2 LQKENI. The CDR3 spans 14 residues.

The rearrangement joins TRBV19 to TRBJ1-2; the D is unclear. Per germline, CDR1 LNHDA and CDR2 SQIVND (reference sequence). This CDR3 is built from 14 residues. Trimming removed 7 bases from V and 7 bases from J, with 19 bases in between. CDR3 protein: CASTVATILGGYTF. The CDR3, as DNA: TGTGCCAGTACCGTCGCCACTATACTAGGTGGCTACACCTTC.

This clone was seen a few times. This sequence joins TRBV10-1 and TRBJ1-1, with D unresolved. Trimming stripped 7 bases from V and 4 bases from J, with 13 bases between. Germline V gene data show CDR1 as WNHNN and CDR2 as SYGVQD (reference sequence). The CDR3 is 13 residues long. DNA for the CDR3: TGCGCCAGCACAAGGGAACCGGGCACTGAAGCTTTCTTT. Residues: CASTREPGTEAFF.

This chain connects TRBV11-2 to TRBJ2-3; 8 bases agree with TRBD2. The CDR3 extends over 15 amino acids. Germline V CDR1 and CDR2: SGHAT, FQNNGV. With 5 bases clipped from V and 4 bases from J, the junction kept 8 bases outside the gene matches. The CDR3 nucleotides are TGTGCCAGCAGCCCCTGGACTAGCACATCAGATACGCAGTATTTT. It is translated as CASSPWTSTSDTQYF.

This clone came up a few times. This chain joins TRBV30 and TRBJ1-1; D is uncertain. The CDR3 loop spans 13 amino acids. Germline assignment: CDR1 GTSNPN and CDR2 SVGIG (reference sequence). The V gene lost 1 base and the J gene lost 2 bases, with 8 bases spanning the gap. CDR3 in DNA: TGTGCCTGGAGTGGGGGTTTTAACACTGAAGCTTTCTTT. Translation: CAWSGGFNTEAFF. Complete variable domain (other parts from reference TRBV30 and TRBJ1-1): SQTIHQWPATLVQPVGSPLSLECTVEGTSNPNLYWYRQAAGRGLQLLFYSVGIGQISSEVPQNLSASRPQDRQFILSSKKLLLSDSGFYLCAWSGGFNTEAFFGQGTRLTVV.

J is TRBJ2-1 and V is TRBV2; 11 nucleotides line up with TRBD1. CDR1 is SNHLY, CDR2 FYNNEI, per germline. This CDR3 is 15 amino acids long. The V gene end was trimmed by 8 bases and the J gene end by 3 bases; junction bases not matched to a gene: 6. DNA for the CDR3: TGTGCCAGCGGGACAGGGGGACAGGGCTACAATGAGCAGTTCTTC. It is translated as CASGTGGQGYNEQFF.

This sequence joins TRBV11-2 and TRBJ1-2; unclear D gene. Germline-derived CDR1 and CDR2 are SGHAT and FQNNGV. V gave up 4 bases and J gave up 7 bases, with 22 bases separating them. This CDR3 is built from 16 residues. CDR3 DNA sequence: TGTGCCAGCAGCTCACCAAGGACTCAATTAGGGAGTGGCTACACCTTC. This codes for CASSSPRTQLGSGYTF.

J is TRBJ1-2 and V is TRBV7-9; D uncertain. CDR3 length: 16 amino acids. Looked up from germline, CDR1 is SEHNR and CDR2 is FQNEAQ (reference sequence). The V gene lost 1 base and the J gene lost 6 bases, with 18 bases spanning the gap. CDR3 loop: CASSLVVMRGIHGYTF. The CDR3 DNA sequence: TGTGCCAGCAGCTTAGTAGTAATGCGGGGAATCCATGGCTACACCTTC.

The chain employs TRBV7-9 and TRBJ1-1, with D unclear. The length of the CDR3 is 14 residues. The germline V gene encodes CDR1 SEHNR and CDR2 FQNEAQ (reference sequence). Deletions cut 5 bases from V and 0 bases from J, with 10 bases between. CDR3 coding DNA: TGTGCCAGCAGCACCGCCGGGATGAACACTGAAGCTTTCTTT. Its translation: CASSTAGMNTEAFF.

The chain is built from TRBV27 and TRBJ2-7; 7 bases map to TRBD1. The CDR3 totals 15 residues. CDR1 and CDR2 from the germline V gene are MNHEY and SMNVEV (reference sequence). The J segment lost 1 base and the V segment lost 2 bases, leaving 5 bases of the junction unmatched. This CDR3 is CASSLRGGESYEQYF. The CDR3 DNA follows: TGTGCCAGCAGTTTACGAGGGGGCGAGTCCTACGAGCAGTACTTC.

CDR3 sequence (DNA): TGCGCCAGCAGCGTACACTTGGCAACTAATGAAAAACTGTTTTTT. This translates into CASSVHLATNEKLFF. The chain couples TRBV5-1 to TRBJ1-4; D not resolved. CDR1 is SGHRS, CDR2 YFSETQ, per germline. V was trimmed by 4 bases and J by 0 bases, leaving 10 bases between them. The CDR3 has 15 residues. Full variable domain (missing parts from reference TRBV5-1 and TRBJ1-4): KAGVTQTPRYLIKTRGQQVTLSCSPISGHRSVSWYQQTPGQGLQFLFEYFSETQRNKGNFPGRFSGRQFSNSRSEMNVSTLELGDSALYLCASSVHLATNEKLFFGSGTQLSVL.

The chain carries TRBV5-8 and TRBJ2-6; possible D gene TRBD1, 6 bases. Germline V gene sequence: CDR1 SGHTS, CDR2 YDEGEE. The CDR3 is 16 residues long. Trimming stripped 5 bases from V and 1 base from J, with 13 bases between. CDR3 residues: CASSLEGVSGANVLTF. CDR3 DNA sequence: TGTGCCAGCAGTCTAGAGGGGGTGTCTGGGGCCAACGTCCTGACTTTC. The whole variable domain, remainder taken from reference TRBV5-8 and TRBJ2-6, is EAGVTQSPTHLIKTRGQQATLRCSPISGHTSVYWYQQALGLGLQFLLWYDEGEERNRGNFPPRFSGRQFPNYSSELNVNALELEDSALYLCASSLEGVSGANVLTFGAGSRLTVL.

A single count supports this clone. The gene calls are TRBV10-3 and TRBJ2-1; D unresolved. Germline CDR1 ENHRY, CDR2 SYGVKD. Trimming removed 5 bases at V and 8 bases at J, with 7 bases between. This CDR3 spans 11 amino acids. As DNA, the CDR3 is TGTGCCATCAGTACCACCTATGAGCAGTTCTTC. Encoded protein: CAISTTYEQFF.

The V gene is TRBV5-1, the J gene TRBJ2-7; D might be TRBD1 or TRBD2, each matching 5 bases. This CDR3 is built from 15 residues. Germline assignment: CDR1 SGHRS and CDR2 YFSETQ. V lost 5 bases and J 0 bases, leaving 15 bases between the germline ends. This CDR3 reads CASRPSGTASYEQYF. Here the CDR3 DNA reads TGCGCCAGCAGGCCGTCCGGGACGGCCTCCTACGAGCAGTACTTC. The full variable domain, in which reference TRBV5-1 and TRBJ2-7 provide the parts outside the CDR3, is KAGVTQTPRYLIKTRGQQVTLSCSPISGHRSVSWYQQTPGQGLQFLFEYFSETQRNKGNFPGRFSGRQFSNSRSEMNVSTLELGDSALYLCASRPSGTASYEQYFGPGTRLTVT.

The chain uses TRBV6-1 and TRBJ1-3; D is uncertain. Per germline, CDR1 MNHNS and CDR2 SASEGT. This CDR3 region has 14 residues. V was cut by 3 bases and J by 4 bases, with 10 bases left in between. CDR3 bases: TGTGCCAGCAGTGAGGCAGGCTCCGGAAACACCATATATTTT. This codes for CASSEAGSGNTIYF.

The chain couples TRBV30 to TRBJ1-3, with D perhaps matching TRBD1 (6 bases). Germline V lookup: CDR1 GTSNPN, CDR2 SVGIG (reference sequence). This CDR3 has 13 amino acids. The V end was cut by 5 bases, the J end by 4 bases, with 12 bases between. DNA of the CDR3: TGTGCCTGGGATGGGGGCGCCGGAAACACCATATATTTT. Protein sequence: CAWDGGAGNTIYF.

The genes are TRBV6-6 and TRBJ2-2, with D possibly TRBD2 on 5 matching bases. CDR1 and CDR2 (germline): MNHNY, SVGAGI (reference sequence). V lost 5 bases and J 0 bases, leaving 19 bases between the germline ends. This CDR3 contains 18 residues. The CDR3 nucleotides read TGTGCCAGCAGTCGAATTCCTCTAACGGGATCGAACACCGGGGAGCTGTTTTTT. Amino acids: CASSRIPLTGSNTGELFF.

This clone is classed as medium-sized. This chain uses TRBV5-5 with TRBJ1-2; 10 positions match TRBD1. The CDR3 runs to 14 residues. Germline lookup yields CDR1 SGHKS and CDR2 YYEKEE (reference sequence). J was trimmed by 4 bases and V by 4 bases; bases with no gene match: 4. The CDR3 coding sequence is TGTGCCAGCAGCCGAGACAGGGGGCCCTATGGCTACACCTTC. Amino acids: CASSRDRGPYGYTF.

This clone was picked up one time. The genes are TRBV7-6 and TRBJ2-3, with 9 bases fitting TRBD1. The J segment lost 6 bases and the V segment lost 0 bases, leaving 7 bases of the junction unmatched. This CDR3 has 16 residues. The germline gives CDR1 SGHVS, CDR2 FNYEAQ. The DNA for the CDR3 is TGTGCCAGCAGCTTAGCGGGACAGGGTGGCAGCGATACGCAGTATTTT. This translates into CASSLAGQGGSDTQYF.

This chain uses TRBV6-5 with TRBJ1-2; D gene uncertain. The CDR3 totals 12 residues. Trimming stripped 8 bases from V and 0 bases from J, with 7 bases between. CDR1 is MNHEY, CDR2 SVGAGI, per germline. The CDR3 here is CASGEANYGYTF. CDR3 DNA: TGTGCCAGCGGGGAGGCTAACTATGGCTACACCTTC.

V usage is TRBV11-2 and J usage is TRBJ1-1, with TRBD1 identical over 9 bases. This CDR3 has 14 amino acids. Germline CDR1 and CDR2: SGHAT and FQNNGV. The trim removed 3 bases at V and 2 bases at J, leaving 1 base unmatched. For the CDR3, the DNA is TGTGCCAGCAGCTTGGGACAGGGAAACACTGAAGCTTTCTTT. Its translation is CASSLGQGNTEAFF. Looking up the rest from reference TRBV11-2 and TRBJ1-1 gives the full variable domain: EAGVAQSPRYKIIEKRQSVAFWCNPISGHATLYWYQQILGQGPKLLIQFQNNGVVDDSQLPKDRFSAERLKGVDSTLKIQPAKLEDSAVYLCASSLGQGNTEAFFGQGTRLTVV.

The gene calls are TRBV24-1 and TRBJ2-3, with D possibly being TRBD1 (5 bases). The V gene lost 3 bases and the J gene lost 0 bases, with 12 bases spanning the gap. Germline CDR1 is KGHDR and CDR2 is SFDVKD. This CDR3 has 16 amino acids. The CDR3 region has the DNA TGTGCCACCAGTGATCCGCGGACACCGAGCACAGATACGCAGTATTTT. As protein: CATSDPRTPSTDTQYF.

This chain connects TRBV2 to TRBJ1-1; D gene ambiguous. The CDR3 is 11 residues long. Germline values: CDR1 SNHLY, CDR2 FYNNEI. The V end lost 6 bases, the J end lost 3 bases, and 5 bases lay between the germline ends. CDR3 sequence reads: CASSEYTEAFF. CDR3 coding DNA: TGTGCCAGCAGCGAATACACTGAAGCTTTCTTT.

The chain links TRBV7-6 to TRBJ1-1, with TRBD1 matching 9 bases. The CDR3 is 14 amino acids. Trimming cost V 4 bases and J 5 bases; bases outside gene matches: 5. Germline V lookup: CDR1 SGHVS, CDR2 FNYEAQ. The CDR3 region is CASSSQGARTEAFF. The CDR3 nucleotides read TGTGCCAGCAGCTCACAGGGGGCGAGGACTGAAGCTTTCTTT. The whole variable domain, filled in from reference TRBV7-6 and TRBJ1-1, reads GAGVSQSPRYKVTKRGQDVALRCDPISGHVSLYWYRQALGQGPEFLTYFNYEAQQDKSGLPNDRFSAERPEGSISTLTIQRTEQRDSAMYRCASSSQGARTEAFFGQGTRLTVV.

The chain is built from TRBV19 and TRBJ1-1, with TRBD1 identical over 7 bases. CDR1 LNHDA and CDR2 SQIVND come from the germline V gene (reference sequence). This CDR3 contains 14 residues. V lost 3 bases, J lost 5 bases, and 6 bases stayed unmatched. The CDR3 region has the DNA TGTGCCAGTAGTATCTACACAGGGGAGACTGAAGCTTTCTTT. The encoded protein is CASSIYTGETEAFF.